This T cell receptor (beta chain) came from a study of cytomegalovirus exposure and HLA in healthy donors. General observations from the study: The TCR clusters that emerged in the first cohort tended, a later analysis found, to co-occur in the roughly 120 validation repertoires. According to the study, around 160 TCR beta chains were cytomegalovirus-associated.

Note on this clone: Its cognate antigen is unknown.

Data came from immunoSEQ multiplex PCR; TCRdb stores just in-frame clones and leaves some out. Here the sample spans over 200,000 clones, over 70% being singletons. This CDR3 comprises 11 residues. With 3 bases removed from V and 4 bases from J, the gap between germline ends came to 6 bases. CDR1 is DFQATT, CDR2 SNEGSKA, per germline (reference sequence). Donors came from a validation cohort of 90 to 150 subjects, distinct from the first 666-subject cohort. Sample: PBMCs. This clonotype originated in a woman aged 25 to 39 in good health and CMV-seropositive. The V call is TRBV20-1, the J call TRBJ1-1; D unresolved. The CDR3 nucleotides read TGCAGTGCTAGTGGTTTCACTGAAGCTTTCTTT. Its translation: CSASGFTEAFF.